Sequencing of this T cell receptor beta chain was carried out in a study of blood T cell repertoires in COVID-19. TCRdb keeps only in-frame clones here, not all; method: immunoSEQ multiplex PCR. In the table there are about 39,000 clones, approximately 90% of which are singletons. Sequenced material: peripheral blood. This clonotype was sampled from a man aged 45 to 65 with active COVID-19.

The CDR3, as DNA: TGTGCCATCAGTCCCCAACAGGGATTGAACACTGAAGCTTTCTTT. Amino acids: CAISPQQGLNTEAFF. This chain joins TRBV10-3 and TRBJ1-1; a possible D gene is TRBD1 (6 bases). Germline V CDR1 and CDR2: ENHRY, SYGVKD. The CDR3 covers 15 residues. V gave up 5 bases and J gave up 0 bases, with 13 bases separating them.